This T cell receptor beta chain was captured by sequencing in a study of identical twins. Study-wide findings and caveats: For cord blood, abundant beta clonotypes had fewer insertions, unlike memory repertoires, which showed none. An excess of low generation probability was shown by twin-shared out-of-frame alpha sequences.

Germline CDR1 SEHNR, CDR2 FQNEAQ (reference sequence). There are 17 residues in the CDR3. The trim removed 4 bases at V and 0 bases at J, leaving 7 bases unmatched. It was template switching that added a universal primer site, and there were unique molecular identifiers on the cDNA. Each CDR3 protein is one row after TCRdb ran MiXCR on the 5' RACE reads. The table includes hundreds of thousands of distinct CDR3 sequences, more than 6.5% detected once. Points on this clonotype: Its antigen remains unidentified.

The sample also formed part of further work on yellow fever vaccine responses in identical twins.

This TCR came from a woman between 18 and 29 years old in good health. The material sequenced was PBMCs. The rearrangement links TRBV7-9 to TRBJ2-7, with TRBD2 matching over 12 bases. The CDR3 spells CASSSRTSGINSYEQYF. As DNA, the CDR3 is TGTGCCAGCAGCTCCCGGACTAGCGGGATTAACTCCTACGAGCAGTACTTC. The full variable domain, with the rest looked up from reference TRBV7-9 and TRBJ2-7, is DTGVSQNPRHKITKRGQNVTFRCDPISEHNRLYWYRQTLGQGPEFLTYFQNEAQLEKSRLLSDRFSAERPKGSFSTLEIQRTEQGDSAMYLCASSSRTSGINSYEQYFGPGTRLTVT.